These T cell receptor beta chains were read from a single sample in a study of blood T cell repertoires in COVID-19. Here immunoSEQ multiplex PCR was the method, and the copy in TCRdb shows in-frame clones only, minus some. The data show 250,000 to 350,000 clones, roughly 90% seen once. Sequencing input: peripheral blood. These receptor sequences come from a woman aged 50 to 60 who had recovered from COVID-19. CDR3s include the opening cysteine and the closing phenylalanine or tryptophan. The D gene is left open where the match is weak. Only part of the rows carry a size: once, few, many, or a class if the clone is expanded.

j_call d_call clone_size cdr3_length v_call cdr3_aa cdr3_nt
TRBJ2-2 - - 15 TRBV30 CAWSVLRGGTGELFF TGTGCCTGGAGTGTTTTGAGGGGAGGAACCGGGGAGCTGTTTTTT
TRBJ2-4 - - 15 TRBV4-3 CASSQDRGTKNIQYF TGCGCCAGCAGCCAAGATCGGGGAACCAAAAACATTCAGTACTTC
TRBJ2-3 - once 13 TRBV5-6 CASSAGITDTQYF TGTGCCAGCAGCGCCGGGATCACAGATACGCAGTATTTT
TRBJ1-5 - - 15 TRBV15 CATSVTTGGDQPQHF TGTGCCACCAGCGTAACCACGGGGGGGGACCAGCCCCAGCATTTT
TRBJ1-6 - - 13 TRBV27 CASSLGWSSPLHF TGTGCCAGCAGTCTCGGGTGGAGTTCACCCCTCCACTTT
TRBJ1-1 - - 12 TRBV12-3/TRBV12-4 CASSLAKPRAFF TGTGCCAGCAGTTTAGCGAAACCTCGGGCTTTCTTT
TRBJ1-4 TRBD1 - 14 TRBV28 CASSGDRANEKLFF TGTGCCAGCAGTGGGGACAGGGCTAATGAAAAACTGTTTTTT
TRBJ1-1 TRBD1 - 15 TRBV6-5 CASSLDRGRDTEAFF TGTGCCAGCAGTCTCGACAGGGGGCGAGACACTGAAGCTTTCTTT
TRBJ2-3 - once 14 TRBV27 CASSWTESTDTQYF TGTGCCAGCAGTTGGACAGAGAGCACAGATACGCAGTATTTT
TRBJ1-2 - - 13 TRBV6-2/TRBV6-3 CASSLGGIYGYTF TGTGCCAGCAGTCTCGGCGGGATCTATGGCTACACCTTC
TRBJ2-1 TRBD2 - 16 TRBV6-2/TRBV6-3 CASSYPGLAIYNEQFF TGTGCCAGCAGTTACCCCGGACTAGCGATCTACAATGAGCAGTTCTTC
TRBJ1-3 - - 14 TRBV4-3 CASSQGAGRYTIYF TGCGCCAGCAGCCAAGGGGCAGGGCGGTACACCATATATTTT
TRBJ2-2 - once 14 TRBV19 CASSPGPNTGELFF TGTGCCAGTAGTCCAGGGCCCAACACCGGGGAGCTGTTTTTT
TRBJ2-5 TRBD1 once 14 TRBV5-4 CASSLDRGQETQYF TGTGCCAGCAGCCTAGACAGGGGACAAGAGACCCAGTACTTC
TRBJ1-1 - - 15 TRBV7-2 CASSVSGRSGTEAFF TGTGCCAGCAGCGTGTCAGGGAGGTCTGGCACTGAAGCTTTCTTT
TRBJ1-2 TRBD1 - 15 TRBV19 CASSIGGQVSYGYTF TGTGCCAGTAGTATAGGGGGACAGGTTTCCTATGGCTACACCTTC
TRBJ1-6 - once 12 TRBV27 CASSPYNSPLHF TGTGCCAGCAGCCCGTATAATTCACCCCTCCACTTT
TRBJ1-3 - - 15 TRBV28 CASSSRGGFRNTIYF TGTGCCAGCAGTTCAAGAGGGGGTTTTAGAAACACCATATATTTT
TRBJ2-7 TRBD2 - 15 TRBV19 CASKKYSSGSYEQYF TGTGCCAGTAAAAAGTATTCTAGCGGGAGCTACGAGCAGTACTTC
TRBJ1-1 - - 13 TRBV7-8 CASSGRLWTEAFF TGTGCCAGCAGCGGTCGACTTTGGACTGAAGCTTTCTTT
TRBJ1-2 TRBD1 - 18 TRBV4-2 CASSPKGTGGARGYGYTF TGTGCCAGCAGCCCCAAGGGGACAGGGGGCGCAAGGGGCTATGGCTACACCTTC
TRBJ2-5 TRBD1 - 13 TRBV30 CAWSVEGAETQYF TGTGCCTGGAGTGTCGAGGGGGCAGAGACCCAGTACTTC
TRBJ1-2 TRBD1 - 15 TRBV20-1 CSASGGQVANYGYTF TGCAGTGCTAGTGGGGGACAGGTAGCTAACTATGGCTACACCTTC
TRBJ2-2 - - 13 TRBV12-3/TRBV12-4 CASSPGYTGELFF TGTGCCAGCAGTCCAGGGTACACCGGGGAGCTGTTTTTT
TRBJ2-6 - once 15 TRBV10-3 CAIRETGSGANVLTF TGTGCCATCAGGGAGACAGGCAGTGGGGCCAACGTCCTGACTTTC
TRBJ1-6 TRBD1 once 14 TRBV5-4 CASSLRGLNSPLHF TGTGCCAGCAGCCTCAGGGGGCTCAATTCACCCCTCCACTTT